This TCR delta chain emerged from a study of γδ T cells in repeated Plasmodium falciparum infection. Study in general: Donors were malaria-exposed Malian children or age- and gender-matched Australian children. Malaria-naive adults were infected with P. falciparum NF54 four times over roughly 640 days.

This clone was observed a handful of times. The translation of this DNA and the TCRdb protein of a much larger clone differ at residue 14, probably owing to a read error; the protein shown here is translated from the DNA. This CDR3 contains 19 residues. The V gene's germline CDR1 is GEAIGNYY and CDR2 EKD. Flow sorting of PBMC yielded separate Vgamma9/Vdelta2+ and Vdelta2-negative gammadelta T cell populations for bulk repertoire analysis. TCRdb called clones from the multiplex PCR reads again using CATT. The sample records 75,000 to 100,000 delta-chain clones, around 1.4% being singletons. The clonotype comes from a pool of human donors (malaria-infected and uninfected, not separated). The sequenced sample was gamma-delta T cells from blood. V usage is TRDV2 and J usage is TRDJ3; 12 bases fit TRDD3. TCRdb supplies no J gene; here it was assigned by aligning the nucleotide sequence to germline. The CDR3 DNA sequence: TGTGCCTGTGACACTACTCGACTGGGGGATACCTGGGACGCCCGACAGATGTTTTTC. Translated: CACDTTRLGDTWDARQMFF.